Below are 20 T cell receptor beta chains sequenced from a single sample in a study of PD-1 blockade in classical Hodgkin lymphoma. Time point in this sample: cycle 4 day 1 (C4D1), after five to seven weeks of nivolumab. Relapses following autologous stem cell transplantation were seen in all patients, with brentuximab vedotin exposure varying. Method: immunoSEQ multiplex PCR; TCRdb's copy keeps in-frame clones and lacks some. The table records some 50,000 clones, around 74% of them present only once. Sequences were derived from peripheral blood mononuclear cells (PBMCs), sampled before the fourth cycle of nivolumab. All receptors derive from a human donor with classical Hodgkin lymphoma.

This clone turned up a few times. V gene TRBV9 combines with J gene TRBJ2-3, with D perhaps matching TRBD2 (6 bases). CDR3 length: 15 amino acids. Trimming left V 3 bases short and J 4 bases short, with 15 bases between. Germline V CDR1 and CDR2: SGDLS, YYNGEE. The CDR3: CASSAPRGAADTQYF. For the CDR3, the DNA is TGTGCCAGCAGCGCCCCGCGGGGCGCAGCAGATACGCAGTATTTT.

This clone counts as medium-sized. The chain links TRBV30 to TRBJ1-1, with D unclear. The V end was cut by 1 base, the J end by 3 bases, with 3 bases between. CDR1 is GTSNPN and CDR2 is SVGIG in the germline V gene (reference sequence). The CDR3 extends over 11 amino acids. CDR3 region: CAWSAYTEAFF. In nucleotides, the CDR3 is TGTGCCTGGAGTGCATACACTGAAGCTTTCTTT.

V and J are TRBV9 and TRBJ1-3; D may be TRBD1 (5 bases). CDR3 length equals 16 residues. Germline CDR1 SGDLS, CDR2 YYNGEE. V lost 4 bases and J 3 bases, leaving 17 bases between the germline ends. CDR3 amino acids: CASSSFLRESGNTIYF. The CDR3 DNA sequence: TGTGCCAGCAGCTCCTTCCTCAGGGAGAGTGGAAACACCATATATTTT.

The chain has TRBV6-5 and TRBJ1-2, with D unclear. V lost 0 bases and J lost 8, with 13 bases in between. This CDR3 is 14 amino acids long. CDR1 MNHEY and CDR2 SVGAGI come from the germline V gene. The CDR3 protein is CASSYSSGSSGYTF. CDR3 sequence (DNA): TGTGCCAGCAGTTACTCATCTGGGTCTAGCGGCTACACCTTC.

Regarding this clone: This same CDR3 is encoded by further DNA sequences in the sample. The chain employs TRBV18 and TRBJ1-1; unclear D gene. The length of the CDR3 is 14 residues. Germline loops: CDR1 KGHSH, CDR2 LQKENI. Trimming removed 3 bases from V and 0 bases from J, with 8 bases in between. The CDR3 bases are TGTGCCAGCTCACCGGGAGGGTTGAACACTGAAGCTTTCTTT. This codes for CASSPGGLNTEAFF.

V usage is TRBV7-9 and J usage is TRBJ1-3; D ambiguous. Germline loops: CDR1 SEHNR, CDR2 FQNEAQ (reference sequence). The CDR3 covers 15 residues. V lost 4 bases, J lost 4 bases, and 14 bases lay in between. This CDR3 is CASSYHNPGGNTIYF. In DNA, the CDR3 is TGTGCCAGCAGCTATCACAACCCCGGCGGAAACACCATATATTTT.

This clone was seen a few times. V gene TRBV7-9 combines with J gene TRBJ1-1; D perhaps matches TRBD1 (5 bases). The germline V and J ends were trimmed by 8 bases and 1 base, with 8 bases remaining between them. This CDR3 is 12 amino acids long. Per germline, CDR1 SEHNR and CDR2 FQNEAQ (reference sequence). The CDR3 reads CASPGGNTEAFF. CDR3 bases: TGTGCCAGCCCCGGGGGGAACACTGAAGCTTTCTTT.

Here the CDR3 DNA reads TGTGCCAGCAGCAAAAATCAGGGGGCTAGAGGAAACACCATATATTTT. Translated: CASSKNQGARGNTIYF. The chain recombines TRBV9 with TRBJ1-3, with 8 bases fitting TRBD1. In germline, CDR1 is SGDLS, CDR2 YYNGEE. This CDR3 comprises 16 residues. The junction had 10 bases not matched to a gene; V was cut back by 4 bases and J by 4 bases. The full variable domain, with the rest looked up from reference TRBV9 and TRBJ1-3, is DSGVTQTPKHLITATGQRVTLRCSPRSGDLSVYWYQQSLDQGLQFLIQYYNGEERAKGNILERFSAQQFPDLHSELNLSSLELGDSALYFCASSKNQGARGNTIYFGEGSWLTVV.

The genes are TRBV7-9 and TRBJ1-1, with 7 bases that match TRBD1. Germline trimming cut 1 base from V and 3 bases from J; bases unmatched to any gene: 2. CDR3 size: 14 residues. Looked up from germline, CDR1 is SEHNR and CDR2 is FQNEAQ (reference sequence). The CDR3 sequence is CASSLEGAYTEAFF. CDR3 bases: TGTGCCAGCAGCTTAGAGGGGGCGTACACTGAAGCTTTCTTT.

The V call is TRBV6-5, the J call TRBJ2-7, with a tentative D call TRBD2 (6 bases). The ends were cut back, 2 bases at V and 5 bases at J, with 7 bases in the middle. The CDR3 is made up of 12 amino acids. Per the germline V gene, CDR1 is MNHEY and CDR2 is SVGAGI. CDR3 in amino acids: CASSYTSNEQYF. DNA of the CDR3: TGTGCCAGCAGTTACACTAGCAACGAGCAGTACTTC.

The rearrangement joins TRBV9 to TRBJ2-1; a weak D match, TRBD2 (6 bases). V lost 0 bases and J lost 9, with 22 bases in between. CDR3 length: 17 residues. CDR1 and CDR2 from the germline V gene are SGDLS and YYNGEE. This chain's CDR3 is CASSVDPFLSQGGEQFF. The CDR3 coding sequence is TGTGCCAGCAGCGTAGATCCCTTTCTATCCCAGGGAGGTGAGCAGTTCTTC.

This chain uses TRBV11-2 with TRBJ2-7; TRBD2 is a possible D gene (5 bases). Germline CDR1 SGHAT, CDR2 FQNNGV. V lost 1 base to trimming and J lost 3 bases, with 13 bases between them. CDR3 length: 15 residues. The CDR3 bases are TGTGCCAGCAGCTTAGCAAGTGTCCGGGGCTACGAGCAGTACTTC. It encodes CASSLASVRGYEQYF. Full variable domain (rest looked up from reference TRBV11-2 and TRBJ2-7): EAGVAQSPRYKIIEKRQSVAFWCNPISGHATLYWYQQILGQGPKLLIQFQNNGVVDDSQLPKDRFSAERLKGVDSTLKIQPAKLEDSAVYLCASSLASVRGYEQYFGPGTRLTVT.

J is TRBJ2-1 and V is TRBV5-1; TRBD1 or TRBD2 may be the D gene (6 bases each). Germline lookup yields CDR1 SGHRS and CDR2 YFSETQ. There are 16 residues in the CDR3. With 4 bases removed from V and 2 bases from J, the gap between germline ends came to 16 bases. This chain's CDR3 is CASSQPVGGPYNEQFF. The CDR3 bases are TGCGCCAGCAGCCAACCTGTTGGGGGGCCCTACAATGAGCAGTTCTTC.

This clone was recorded once. The chain uses TRBV4-1 and TRBJ1-1, with D possibly matching TRBD1 (5 bases). This CDR3 contains 17 residues. From germline, CDR1 is MGHRA and CDR2 YSYEKL. V lost 1 base and J 4 bases, leaving 19 bases between the germline ends. The CDR3 bases are TGCGCCAGCAGCCAAGCCGCCCCCGGGACTAGGAGCACTGAAGCTTTCTTT. Translating it yields CASSQAAPGTRSTEAFF.

The chain recombines TRBV18 with TRBJ2-3, with D perhaps assigned TRBD1 or TRBD2 (5 bases each). Deletions cut 0 bases from V and 0 bases from J, with 22 bases between. Germline V gene lookup returns CDR1 KGHSH and CDR2 LQKENI. The CDR3 runs to 20 residues. The CDR3 spells CASSPPSDITWDLSTDTQYF. In DNA form, the CDR3 reads TGTGCCAGCTCACCACCCTCGGACATCACATGGGACCTTAGCACAGATACGCAGTATTTT.

V is TRBV29-1 and J is TRBJ1-2, with TRBD1 as a possible D gene (5 bases). Germline V CDR1 and CDR2: SQVTM, ANQGSEA. Between the trimmed V and J ends, which lost 2 bases and 8 bases, there was a span of 15 bases. This CDR3 is built from 13 residues. The CDR3 region is CSVETAQGEGYTF. CDR3 sequence (DNA): TGCAGCGTTGAAACAGCGCAGGGAGAGGGCTACACCTTC.

The chain recombines TRBV4-3 with TRBJ1-5; D remains ambiguous. This CDR3 region has 15 residues. The germline CDR1 and CDR2 sequences are LGHNA and YSLEER. V was cut by 0 bases and J by 5 bases, with 11 bases left in between. The CDR3 loop reads CASSQDTGGYQPQHF. The CDR3 bases are TGCGCCAGCAGCCAAGATACCGGAGGGTATCAGCCCCAGCATTTT.

The chain links TRBV28 to TRBJ1-5, with 8 bases aligning to TRBD1. Germline-derived CDR1 and CDR2 are MDHEN and SYDVKM. Germline trimming cut 6 bases from V and 11 bases from J; bases unmatched to any gene: 9. The CDR3 has 13 amino acids. CDR3 loop: CASSLTGAGAQHF. The DNA for the CDR3 is TGTGCCAGCAGCTTGACAGGGGCCGGGGCCCAGCATTTT.

The CDR3 is CASSIEASSYNEQFF. The CDR3 DNA is TGTGCCAGTAGTATAGAGGCAAGCTCCTACAATGAGCAGTTCTTC. J is TRBJ2-1 and V is TRBV19; D is unclear. Trimming removed 0 bases at V and 0 bases at J, with 6 bases between. Per germline, CDR1 LNHDA and CDR2 SQIVND (reference sequence). CDR3 length: 15 amino acids.

This chain connects TRBV28 to TRBJ1-3; D possibly corresponds to TRBD1 (6 bases). CDR3 length equals 15 residues. Deletions cut 4 bases from V and 0 bases from J, with 10 bases between. CDR1 and CDR2 (germline): MDHEN, SYDVKM. CDR3 coding DNA: TGTGCCAGCAGTTCAACAGGGAGCTCTGGAAACACCATATATTTT. The encoded protein is CASSSTGSSGNTIYF.